The 25 T cell receptor beta chains listed next were all sequenced from one sample in a study of T cells and Merkel cell carcinoma outcomes. Assay used: immunoSEQ multiplex PCR; TCRdb lists only in-frame clones, some missing. Among 4,000 to 5,000 clones listed, nearly 95% were seen once. The sequencing input was tumor tissue from Merkel cell carcinoma. These receptors all stem from a human donor with Merkel cell carcinoma.

The V and J genes are TRBV5-5 and TRBJ1-4, with TRBD1 identical over 7 bases. V dropped 4 bases and J dropped 8; count of bases not matched to a gene: 8. Germline V lookup: CDR1 SGHKS, CDR2 YYEKEE (reference sequence). The CDR3 runs 14 residues. CDR3 loop: CASSLGTEDEKLFF. CDR3 DNA sequence: TGTGCCAGCAGCCTTGGGACAGAAGACGAAAAACTGTTTTTT.

The chain uses TRBV5-5 and TRBJ2-6; a possible D gene is TRBD2 (5 bases). The V gene's germline CDR1 is SGHKS and CDR2 YYEKEE (reference sequence). CDR3 size: 17 residues. Trimming pared 3 bases from V and 0 bases from J, leaving 13 bases between. This CDR3 reads CASSSGWTGSGANVLTF. CDR3 bases: TGTGCCAGCAGCTCGGGATGGACGGGCTCTGGGGCCAACGTCCTGACTTTC. Full variable domain (outside the CDR3, taken from reference TRBV5-5 and TRBJ2-6): DAGVTQSPTHLIKTRGQQVTLRCSPISGHKSVSWYQQVLGQGPQFIFQYYEKEERGRGNFPDRFSARQFPNYSSELNVNALLLGDSALYLCASSSGWTGSGANVLTFGAGSRLTVL.

The CDR3 spells CASSRSEKGRLRVGELFF. Written as DNA, the CDR3 is TGCGCCAGCAGTCGATCGGAAAAGGGGAGGTTGAGGGTGGGGGAGCTGTTTTTT. This chain links TRBV4-3 with TRBJ2-2; D is possibly TRBD2 (6 bases). CDR1 is LGHNA, CDR2 YSLEER, per germline. Deletions cut 6 bases from V and 8 bases from J, with 28 bases between. The CDR3 covers 18 residues.

The chain has TRBV29-1 and TRBJ1-1; 8 bases fit TRBD1. The CDR3 spans 14 residues. Losses at the gene ends were 6 bases for V and 2 bases for J; bases not matched to a gene: 8. Germline V gives CDR1 SQVTM, CDR2 ANQGSEA. CDR3 protein: CSVAGGQGNTEAFF. Written as DNA, the CDR3 is TGCAGCGTGGCCGGCGGACAGGGTAACACTGAAGCTTTCTTT. Supplemented by reference TRBV29-1 and TRBJ1-1, the full variable domain reads SAVISQKPSRDICQRGTSLTIQCQVDSQVTMMFWYRQQPGQSLTLIATANQGSEATYESGFVIDKFPISRPNLTFSTLTVSNMSPEDSSIYLCSVAGGQGNTEAFFGQGTRLTVV.

This sequence joins TRBV9 and TRBJ1-2, with D unresolved. Germline V gene sequence: CDR1 SGDLS, CDR2 YYNGEE. This CDR3 spans 15 amino acids. V gave up 0 bases and J gave up 0 bases, with 9 bases separating them. CDR3 loop: CASSVVPGSNYGYTF. In DNA form, the CDR3 reads TGTGCCAGCAGCGTAGTCCCCGGGTCTAACTATGGCTACACCTTC.

This chain connects TRBV6-5 to TRBJ1-4, with unresolved D. Germline V gene data show CDR1 as MNHEY and CDR2 as SVGAGI. The CDR3 consists of 16 residues. V dropped 0 bases and J dropped 12 bases, with 20 bases sitting between them. DNA for the CDR3: TGTGCCAGCAGTTACTCGAGAACCGAGGGCCCCGGTCAACTGTTTTTT. Amino acid sequence: CASSYSRTEGPGQLFF.

This clone was detected only once. The CDR3 bases are TGTGCCAGCAGCTTAGGGACAGGGGGAGATACGCAGTATTTT. It yields the protein CASSLGTGGDTQYF. The chain links TRBV7-9 to TRBJ2-3; 10 bases fit TRBD1. Germline CDR1 reads SEHNR; CDR2 reads FQNEAQ (reference sequence). The CDR3 extends over 14 amino acids. J was trimmed by 5 bases and V by 1 base; bases with no gene match: 0.

This clone has just one count. The chain recombines TRBV6-6 with TRBJ2-7, with TRBD2 identical over 9 bases. The germline V gene encodes CDR1 MNHNY and CDR2 SVGAGI (reference sequence). The CDR3 length is 15 residues. The V segment lost 6 bases and the J segment 4 bases; nucleotides outside the gene matches: 10. CDR3 amino acids: CASSKGRGGLYEQYF. The CDR3 DNA is TGTGCCAGCAGCAAGGGGCGGGGGGGCCTGTACGAGCAGTACTTC.

Concerning this clone itself: Other DNA sequences within the sample encode an identical CDR3. The chain joins TRBV14 to TRBJ1-1; D is ambiguous. Germline V CDR1 and CDR2: SGHDN, FVKESK. V was shortened by 1 base and J by 0 bases, with 3 bases between the two germline ends. This CDR3 region has 13 residues. DNA for the CDR3: TGTGCCAGCAGCCAAGGAATGAACACTGAAGCTTTCTTT. Encoded protein: CASSQGMNTEAFF.

This CDR3 is CASRANTGELFF. In DNA form, the CDR3 reads TGCGCCAGCAGAGCGAACACCGGGGAGCTGTTTTTT. J is TRBJ2-2 and V is TRBV4-1; no clear D gene. Trimming shortened V by 6 bases and J by 0 bases, and 2 bases separated the two germline ends. Germline CDR1 reads MGHRA; CDR2 reads YSYEKL. CDR3 size: 12 residues.

V is TRBV7-9 and J is TRBJ2-2; D gene uncertain. V dropped 11 bases and J dropped 3 bases, with 4 bases sitting between them. Per germline, CDR1 SEHNR and CDR2 FQNEAQ (reference sequence). CDR3 length: 10 residues. In DNA, the CDR3 is TGTGCCCAAGACACCGGGGAGCTGTTTTTT. Translating it yields CAQDTGELFF.

The rearrangement joins TRBV9 to TRBJ2-7, with 15 bases that match TRBD2. The end of the DNA aligns better with TRBJ2-1, so the J call may be wrong. Germline V gives CDR1 SGDLS, CDR2 YYNGEE. This CDR3 spans 20 amino acids. CDR3 in DNA: TGTGCCAGCAGCGTAGGGGGGAAAGGACTAGCGGGAGGGTCCTACAATGAGCAGTTCTTC. Translation: CASSVGGKGLAGGSYNEQFF.

The chain employs TRBV28 and TRBJ1-2; 9 bases are shared with TRBD1. The germline V gene encodes CDR1 MDHEN and CDR2 SYDVKM. The junction had 14 bases not matched to a gene; V was cut back by 4 bases and J by 8 bases. The CDR3 has 16 amino acids. In DNA form, the CDR3 reads TGTGCCAGCAGTTCGCCGGGACAGGGTTCCCTTGGGGGCTACACCTTC. Its protein is CASSSPGQGSLGGYTF.

This clone has only one observation. The V call is TRBV7-3, the J call TRBJ2-5, with D uncertain. Germline CDR1 reads SGHTA; CDR2 reads FQGTGA. Deletions cut 7 bases from V and 1 base from J, with 19 bases between. The CDR3 spans 16 residues. CDR3 in DNA: TGTGCCAGCAACTTCAGAGGCCTTCTAGGCCAAGAGACCCAGTACTTC. This encodes CASNFRGLLGQETQYF.

The chain combines TRBV28 with TRBJ2-7; D not resolved. V shed 3 bases and J shed 5 bases, with 5 bases lying between them. The length of the CDR3 is 11 residues. CDR1 and CDR2 from the germline V gene are MDHEN and SYDVKM. The CDR3 region has the DNA TGTGCCAGCAGTTTCAGTGACGAGCAGTACTTC. This gives the protein CASSFSDEQYF.

V gene TRBV11-2 combines with J gene TRBJ2-3; D uncertain. This CDR3 is 15 amino acids long. Germline lookup yields CDR1 SGHAT and CDR2 FQNNGV. With 1 base removed from V and 5 bases from J, the gap between germline ends came to 13 bases. CDR3 sequence: CASSLVVGKGDTQYF. In DNA, the CDR3 is TGTGCCAGCAGCTTAGTTGTGGGGAAGGGAGATACGCAGTATTTT.

V usage is TRBV19 and J usage is TRBJ1-2; 10 bases fit TRBD1. J lost 7 bases, V lost 3 bases, and 2 bases had no gene match. The CDR3 has 13 residues. Germline V gene sequence: CDR1 LNHDA, CDR2 SQIVND (reference sequence). CDR3 sequence reads: CASSIGTGVGYTF. The CDR3 bases are TGTGCCAGTAGTATTGGGACAGGGGTTGGCTACACCTTC.

The chain couples TRBV9 to TRBJ2-2; tentative D call: TRBD2 (5 bases). Looked up from germline, CDR1 is SGDLS and CDR2 is YYNGEE. CDR3 length: 14 amino acids. The V end was cut by 0 bases, the J end by 7 bases, with 10 bases between. The CDR3 region has the DNA TGTGCCAGCAGCGTAGGGCGGGCCGGCGGGGAGCTGTTTTTT. Translated, it gives CASSVGRAGGELFF.

This clone turned up a few times. This rearrangement joins TRBV19 to TRBJ1-1; 8 bases map to TRBD1. Trimming removed 7 bases from V and 5 bases from J; junction bases left unmatched: 6. From germline, CDR1 is LNHDA and CDR2 SQIVND (reference sequence). The CDR3 covers 13 residues. CDR3 region: CASKHRGGTEAFF. CDR3 sequence (DNA): TGTGCCAGTAAGCACAGGGGGGGAACTGAAGCTTTCTTT.

The genes are TRBV5-1 and TRBJ1-3; D not certain. The V end lost 0 bases, the J end lost 7 bases, and 11 bases lay between the germline ends. The CDR3 contains 14 residues. The germline CDR1 and CDR2 sequences are SGHRS and YFSETQ. This CDR3 reads CASSLDDLGNTIYF. CDR3 nucleotide sequence: TGCGCCAGCAGCTTGGACGATCTTGGGAACACCATATATTTT.

This sequence joins TRBV6-5 and TRBJ2-7; 10 bases agree with TRBD1. J lost 5 bases, V lost 4 bases, and 8 bases had no gene match. CDR3 size: 15 residues. Germline CDR1 and CDR2: MNHEY and SVGAGI. This chain's CDR3 is CASSLSPGQGNEQYF. The CDR3 bases are TGTGCCAGCAGTTTATCGCCGGGACAGGGGAACGAGCAGTACTTC.

The chain couples TRBV7-2 to TRBJ2-2, with 10 bases aligning to TRBD1. Germline loops: CDR1 SGHTA, CDR2 FQGNSA. With 5 bases clipped from V and 4 bases from J, the junction kept 7 bases outside the gene matches. This CDR3 spans 16 amino acids. CDR3 sequence reads: CASSPTTGGGTGELFF. The CDR3 DNA sequence: TGTGCCAGCAGCCCCACGACAGGGGGCGGCACCGGGGAGCTGTTTTTT.

The chain recombines TRBV6-1 with TRBJ1-2, with TRBD1 as a possible D gene (5 bases). This CDR3 has 11 residues. V lost 11 bases and J lost 5, with 12 bases in between. The germline gives CDR1 MNHNS, CDR2 SASEGT. CDR3 coding DNA: TGTGCCGTCAGGAGGGGATATGGCTACACCTTC. Residues: CAVRRGYGYTF.

Only one count was recorded for this clone. This rearrangement joins TRBV28 to TRBJ1-2; D gene uncertain. The CDR3 covers 11 residues. Germline CDR1 reads MDHEN; CDR2 reads SYDVKM. Between the trimmed V and J ends, which lost 11 bases and 4 bases, there was a span of 11 bases. The CDR3 bases are TGTGCCGCCGGACGGCTCTATGGCTACACCTTC. It yields the protein CAAGRLYGYTF.

J is TRBJ2-1 and V is TRBV18, with 12 bases matching TRBD2. CDR1 is KGHSH and CDR2 is LQKENI in the germline V gene. This CDR3 spans 13 amino acids. The trim removed 5 bases at V and 7 bases at J, leaving 0 bases unmatched. For the CDR3, the DNA is TGTGCCAGCTCAACTAGCGGGAGGAATGAGCAGTTCTTC. Its protein product is CASSTSGRNEQFF.